This TCR beta chain was sequenced in a study of PD-1 blockade in classical Hodgkin lymphoma. Study findings and constraints: Undefined causes, possibly disease activity or prior therapy, underlie the repertoire differences. Researchers reported that CD4+ TCR diversity, though not CD8+, rose significantly by C4D1.

A single count supports this clone. Its cognate antigen is unknown. Using immunoSEQ multiplex PCR, the repertoire was profiled, and TCRdb retains in-frame clones only, with some absent. The sample lists some 39,000 clones, 78% occurring once. The time point was: cycle 4 day 1 (C4D1), after less than seven weeks of nivolumab. Each patient experienced a relapse that followed autologous stem cell transplantation, and brentuximab vedotin exposure varied. This sequence originates from a human donor with classical Hodgkin lymphoma. Here the sequenced sample was peripheral blood mononuclear cells (PBMCs), taken before the fourth cycle of nivolumab.

CDR3 residues: CASSWTGRNTEAFF. In DNA, the CDR3 is TGTGCCAGCAGCTGGACAGGGAGGAACACTGAAGCTTTCTTT. The V gene is TRBV11-2, the J gene TRBJ1-1; 8 bases match TRBD1. The length of the CDR3 is 14 residues. Trimming cost V 4 bases and J 1 base; bases outside gene matches: 2. Germline V gives CDR1 SGHAT, CDR2 FQNNGV. Filled out from reference TRBV11-2 and TRBJ1-1, the complete variable domain reads EAGVAQSPRYKIIEKRQSVAFWCNPISGHATLYWYQQILGQGPKLLIQFQNNGVVDDSQLPKDRFSAERLKGVDSTLKIQPAKLEDSAVYLCASSWTGRNTEAFFGQGTRLTVV.